Presented here are 3 T cell receptor beta chains from one specimen sequenced in a study of blood T cell repertoires in COVID-19. The repertoire was sequenced with immunoSEQ multiplex PCR; TCRdb's copy has only in-frame clones and lacks some. The sample consists of roughly 310,000 clones, 88% of them appearing once. Sequenced: peripheral blood. These receptors originate from a woman in her fifties or sixties with active or convalescent COVID-19.

CDR3 DNA sequence: TGTGCCAGCAGTTTGAACATCGGGACAGGGACGAATGAGCAGTTCTTC. Protein sequence: CASSLNIGTGTNEQFF. This rearrangement joins TRBV6-5 to TRBJ2-1; 9 bases are a match to TRBD1. Germline values: CDR1 MNHEY, CDR2 SVGAGI. The CDR3 consists of 16 residues. The V and J ends lost 4 bases and 7 bases, in that order; junction bases with no gene match: 11.

This clone was counted a few times. The chain joins TRBV21-1 to TRBJ1-3. TRBV21-1 is listed as a pseudogene. The CDR3 spans 15 residues. The chain's CDR3 is CASSKERTRGNTIYF. DNA for the CDR3: TGTGCCAGCAGCAAAGAGCGGACGAGGGGAAACACCATATATTTT.

The chain combines TRBV5-1 with TRBJ1-1, with D perhaps matching TRBD1 (5 bases). V shed 0 bases and J shed 0 bases, with 9 bases lying between them. The CDR3 length is 15 residues. Germline V CDR1 and CDR2: SGHRS, YFSETQ. The CDR3 loop is CASSLEPQVNTEAFF. The CDR3 region has the DNA TGCGCCAGCAGCTTGGAGCCACAGGTGAACACTGAAGCTTTCTTT.